Reported below is one TCR beta chain. Per the original methods: Researchers report that nucleated cell counts were estimated from reference gene primer amplification. The data were produced by immunoSEQ multiplex PCR, yet TCRdb's version contains in-frame clones alone and is incomplete. The V and J calls and the clone size are those of that table, but D and trimming were determined from the DNA. The sample contains some 66,000 clones, 82% of which appear only once. This sample was included in a study of blood T cell repertoires in COVID-19. Study-wide background: Samples of COVID-19 (acute and convalescent) were obtained from the United States, Italy and Spain. PBMCs, B-cell-depleted T cells, or T cells provided the cDNA or gDNA that made up the material.

This CDR3 is 16 amino acids long. Per the germline V gene, CDR1 is SEHNR and CDR2 is FQNEAQ (reference sequence). V was clipped by 5 bases and J by 6 bases; unmatched bases: 11. The clonotype originates from a man aged 55 to 70 with acute or convalescent COVID-19. This chain uses TRBV7-9 with TRBJ2-2, with TRBD2 identical over 8 bases. Sequenced material: peripheral blood. The CDR3 coding sequence is TGTGCCAGCAGCCCCGGGACTAGTTCCCTGGCCGGGGAGCTGTTTTTT. Translating gives CASSPGTSSLAGELFF.